The T cell receptor beta chain under discussion was sequenced for a study of cytomegalovirus exposure and HLA in healthy donors. Notes on the study in general: In a later analysis, common viral pathogens appeared linked to several of the most significant clusters. Usually a TCR sequence was rare, but some public TCRs were found in many donors. A later analysis, which compared TCR beta chains of equal frequency, found the HLA-associated ones more clonally expanded. About 87% or about 30% of the time was how often most TCR beta V segments were productive, according to an earlier analysis.

Comment on this clone: The antigen is undetermined. The junction departs from the called germline gene at one end, perhaps through a read error.

This CDR3 region has 15 residues. CDR1 SGHRS and CDR2 YFSETQ come from the germline V gene. In the PCR, 60 Vbeta and 13 Jbeta primers were used. Sequenced by immunoSEQ multiplex PCR; TCRdb stores in-frame clones only, minus some. The table for this sample gives about 150,000 clones. This sequence joins TRBV5-1 and TRBJ2-5, with TRBD2 matching over 8 bases. Sequenced material: PBMCs. This TCR was sampled from a young man in good health and CMV-seronegative. CDR3 in DNA: TGCGCCAGCCGAACTAGCGGTGGAGATGAAGAGGCCCAGTACTTC. Protein: CASRTSGGDEEAQYF.